A single sample gave rise to the 13 T cell receptor beta chains below, sequenced in a study of blood T cells in healthy people across ages. A sample-barcoded 5' primer and a J-beta primer mix were used in a second PCR of about 6 to 12 cycles. TCRdb reanalysed the 5' RACE reads using MiXCR and keeps one entry per CDR3 protein. The table shows approximately 780,000 distinct CDR3 sequences, with about 26% occurring only once. The sample also formed part of further work on T cells of mothers and their children.

Sequenced material: blood. These receptors came from a boy aged 5 to 17 in good health.

This clonotype showed up just a few times. The chain is built from TRBV7-9 and TRBJ2-7; TRBD2 is a possible D gene (5 bases). The CDR3 has 16 amino acids. Germline V gene lookup returns CDR1 SEHNR and CDR2 FQNEAQ (reference sequence). Trimming stripped 1 base from V and 3 bases from J, with 16 bases between. The DNA of the CDR3 is TGTGCCAGCAGCTTAGTTCGGGGTCTGGGCCTCTACGAGCAGTACTTC. Amino acid sequence: CASSLVRGLGLYEQYF.

The V gene is TRBV28, the J gene TRBJ2-7, with 12 bases that match TRBD1. This CDR3 has 21 amino acids. Germline-derived CDR1 and CDR2 are MDHEN and SYDVKM. V dropped 8 bases and J dropped 7; count of bases not matched to a gene: 30. CDR3 sequence (DNA): TGTGCCAGCCGACGACGACCCCGACTATCAAACCGGGACAGGGGGCTTGGGGAGCAGTACTTC. It codes for CASRRRPRLSNRDRGLGEQYF.

The table lists this clonotype with a few counts. The chain uses TRBV3-1 and TRBJ2-5, with TRBD1 identical over 8 bases. Germline-derived CDR1 and CDR2 are LGHDT and YNNKEL (reference sequence). The CDR3 is 14 amino acids. V gave up 4 bases and J gave up 3 bases; unmatched junction bases: 4. The CDR3 coding sequence is TGTGCCAGCAGCCGGACAGGGTCTAAAGAGACCCAGTACTTC. It yields the protein CASSRTGSKETQYF.

J is TRBJ2-1 and V is TRBV7-2; 8 positions match TRBD2. The CDR3 totals 15 residues. After removal of 4 bases from V and 9 bases from J, the junction contained 11 bases not matched to a gene. The germline CDR1 and CDR2 sequences are SGHTA and FQGNSA. The DNA for the CDR3 is TGTGCCAGCAGCTCCCCAAATCTAGCGGGCCGTGAGCAGTTCTTC. This gives the protein CASSSPNLAGREQFF.

The genes are TRBV21-1 and TRBJ1-2; the table's D call, TRBD1, has no DNA check behind it. TRBV21-1 is recorded as a pseudogene. This CDR3 has 13 residues. CDR3 amino acids: CASNNSGQGGYTF. In DNA form, the CDR3 reads TGTGCCAGCAACAATTCAGGGCAGGGTGGCTACACCTTC.

In its sample, this clonotype was seen many times. The chain carries TRBV9 and TRBJ2-7, with a weak D call TRBD2 (5 bases). V was cut by 4 bases and J by 0 bases, with 14 bases left in between. There are 15 residues in the CDR3. Germline V gene sequence: CDR1 SGDLS, CDR2 YYNGEE. CDR3 sequence: CASSPGDTSSYEQYF. In DNA form, the CDR3 reads TGTGCCAGCAGCCCCGGTGACACTAGCTCCTACGAGCAGTACTTC.

The V and J genes are TRBV14 and TRBJ1-2; D ambiguous. The CDR3 covers 15 residues. V dropped 0 bases and J dropped 1 base, with 9 bases sitting between them. Germline V CDR1 and CDR2: SGHDN, FVKESK. The CDR3 region is CASSQDLRSNYGYTF. The CDR3 DNA sequence: TGTGCCAGCAGCCAAGATTTGAGGAGTAACTATGGCTACACCTTC.

The chain is built from TRBV5-4 and TRBJ2-2, with D uncertain. Germline V lookup: CDR1 SGHNT, CDR2 YYREEE (reference sequence). This CDR3 has 13 amino acids. With 4 bases removed from V and 6 bases from J, the gap between germline ends came to 10 bases. The CDR3 coding sequence is TGTGCCAGCAGCCCCCGTCCAGCCGGGGAGCTGTTTTTT. This translates into CASSPRPAGELFF.

This clonotype came up a few times. V usage is TRBV29-1 and J usage is TRBJ2-2; D remains ambiguous. Germline lookup yields CDR1 SQVTM and CDR2 ANQGSEA. This CDR3 region has 12 residues. V lost 7 bases to trimming and J lost 5 bases, with 11 bases between them. The CDR3 spells CSAWTRTGELFF. CDR3 DNA sequence: TGCAGCGCCTGGACCCGGACCGGGGAGCTGTTTTTT.

The chain recombines TRBV4-1 with TRBJ1-3; D call uncertain. The V and J ends lost 1 base and 4 bases respectively, with 14 bases between them. This CDR3 spans 16 amino acids. Germline V gene data show CDR1 as MGHRA and CDR2 as YSYEKL. The CDR3 loop is CASSQVSTGVGNTIYF. CDR3 nucleotides: TGCGCCAGCAGCCAAGTGTCCACGGGCGTCGGAAACACCATATATTTT.

The chain joins TRBV24-1 to TRBJ2-3; TRBD1 matches at 8 bases. V lost 9 bases, J lost 5 bases, and 3 bases stayed unmatched. This CDR3 spans 12 amino acids. Germline V gene sequence: CDR1 KGHDR, CDR2 SFDVKD. The CDR3: CATGTGGDTQYF. The CDR3 coding sequence is TGTGCCACCGGGACAGGAGGAGATACGCAGTATTTT.

The sample holds a few counts of this clonotype. CDR3 region: CASSNPWDPRGEQFF. The CDR3, as DNA: TGTGCCAGCAGTAACCCCTGGGACCCCAGGGGTGAGCAGTTCTTC. This chain uses TRBV6-5 with TRBJ2-5; perhaps TRBD1 as D (6 bases). The better agreement between TRBJ2-1 and the DNA end casts doubt on the J call. The CDR3 length is 15 residues. CDR1 and CDR2 from the germline V gene are MNHEY and SVGAGI.

The sample holds a few counts of this clonotype. The chain carries TRBV2 and TRBJ2-6, with D unclear. This CDR3 contains 21 residues. Germline-derived CDR1 and CDR2 are SNHLY and FYNNEI. V was cut by 0 bases and J by 3 bases, with 24 bases left in between. The CDR3, as DNA: TGTGCCAGCAGTGAAGCGGTTGGGAACATGGTAAGGCGGCGTGGGGCCAACGTCCTGACTTTC. Its protein is CASSEAVGNMVRRRGANVLTF.